This section outlines one T cell receptor (beta chain) sequence together with its context. The sample holds other DNA sequences that translate to the same CDR3. Germline-derived CDR1 and CDR2 are MGHRA and YSYEKL. V lost 1 base to trimming and J lost 2 bases; unmatched junction nucleotides: 3. The CDR3 has 15 residues. This table comes from immunoSEQ multiplex PCR, and its TCRdb copy is limited to in-frame clones, with some not included. The sample holds about 210,000 clones, about 81% seen once. The data were taken from a study of blood T cell repertoires in COVID-19. On the study more broadly: Donors in the United States, Italy and Spain gave samples during acute or convalescent COVID-19. PBMCs, B-cell-depleted T cells, or T cells were the source of the cDNA or gDNA that made up the material.

The chain has TRBV4-1 and TRBJ2-7; 9 nucleotides agree with TRBD1. Sequencing was performed on PBMCs or T cells enriched from blood (not recorded which). The sequence was obtained from a man aged 35 to 55 who had recovered from COVID-19. The CDR3 here is CASSQAGTGTYEQYF. CDR3 nucleotide sequence: TGCGCCAGCAGCCAAGCCGGGACAGGGACCTACGAGCAGTACTTC.